This T cell receptor (beta chain) is from a study of post-analysis software for immune sequencing data. The wider study: Both relapsing-remitting and secondary progressive multiple sclerosis featured among the disease courses, as did progressive-relapsing multiple sclerosis.

This CDR3 has 14 amino acids. Trimming shortened V by 5 bases and J by 1 base, and 10 bases separated the two germline ends. Germline V gene sequence: CDR1 SGHTA, CDR2 FQGTGA. A note on this clonotype: Its cognate antigen is unknown.

Tagging with unique molecular identifiers was a feature of the TCR beta cDNA libraries. TCRdb reprocessed the PCR reads via MiXCR and lists one record per CDR3 protein. The sample carries approximately 630,000 distinct CDR3 sequences, approximately 59% recorded once. Study-wide results and caveats: There were four or five TRBV segments more frequent in patients than controls, and TRBV5-6, TRBV5-1 and TRBV20-1 were among them.

The V and J genes are TRBV7-3 and TRBJ2-3; D remains ambiguous. This TCR came from a girl aged 2 to 10 with multiple sclerosis. Input material: blood. The CDR3 is CASSLPSRTDTQYF. CDR3 nucleotides: TGTGCCAGCAGCCTACCCAGCCGCACAGATACGCAGTATTTT. The full variable domain, rest sourced from reference TRBV7-3 and TRBJ2-3, is GAGVSQTPSNKVTEKGKYVELRCDPISGHTALYWYRQSLGQGPEFLIYFQGTGAADDSGLPNDRFFAVRPEGSVSTLKIQRTERGDSAVYLCASSLPSRTDTQYFGPGTRLTVL.